The rows below give T cell receptor beta chains drawn from one sample of a study of T cells in Graves' hyperthyroidism and ophthalmopathy. TCRdb analysed the multiplex PCR reads with MiXCR anew, one entry per CDR3 protein. The sample holds 450,000 to 700,000 distinct CDR3 sequences; around 46% are singletons and the top ten take roughly 19%. The sequencing input was peripheral blood or thyroid tissue (not recorded which). The receptors come from an adult woman with Graves' disease, either hyperthyroidism or ophthalmopathy (not recorded which). Both conserved end residues are part of each CDR3. A D gene is named only where the DNA matches it firmly. Where a row states a size, it is once, few, many or the class of an expanded clone; other rows omit it.

>.|.|TRBJ1-5|TRBV15
TGTGCCACCAGCAGCTTAGGGCAGGGCAATCAGCCCCAGCATTTT
CATSSLGQGNQPQHF
>few|TRBD1|TRBJ1-2|TRBV4-1
TGCGCCAGCAGCCAAGATCAGGGGGCGTCTGGCTACACCTTC
CASSQDQGASGYTF
>.|TRBD1|TRBJ1-3|TRBV10-3
TGTGCCATCAGTGGAGACGGGACAGGGGAGAGGCGCCTGGATTTT
CAISGDGTGERRLDF
>.|.|TRBJ1-4|TRBV20-1
TGCAGTGCTCAGGGTGGATCAGCCCAAGAAAAACTGTTTTTT
CSAQGGSAQEKLFF
>.|.|TRBJ2-7|TRBV20-1
TGCAGTGCTAGACCCCTGGGAGTTCTCGAGCAGTACTTC
CSARPLGVLEQYF
>few|.|TRBJ1-2|TRBV29-1
TGCAGCGTTGCCCAGGGAAGCCATGGCTACACCTTC
CSVAQGSHGYTF
>few|.|TRBJ1-5|TRBV5-8
TGTGCCAGCAGCTTGGCTTTGGTAAAGACCGGCAATCAGCCCCAGCATTTT
CASSLALVKTGNQPQHF
>.|.|TRBJ1-2|TRBV25-1
TGTGCCAGCAGTGCTAGTAATCCGCAGGGAGGCGGCTATGGCTACACCTTC
CASSASNPQGGGYGYTF
>.|.|TRBJ2-7|TRBV12-3/TRBV12-4
TGTGCCAGCAGTTCCCAGGGGACCTACGAGCAGTACTTC
CASSSQGTYEQYF
>.|.|TRBJ2-5|TRBV5-1
TGCGCCAGCAGCGAGGGCAGTACGGAGACCCAGTACTTC
CASSEGSTETQYF
>.|TRBD1|TRBJ2-6|TRBV5-1
TGCGCCAGCAGCGTGGGACAGGGGGCAAACGTCCTGACTTTC
CASSVGQGANVLTF
>.|.|TRBJ2-5|TRBV4-2
TGTGCCAGCAGCCAGAGCGGAGGGGTTCTAGCAGCGCAAGAGACCCAGTACTTC
CASSQSGGVLAAQETQYF
>.|TRBD2|TRBJ2-5|TRBV15
TGTGCCACCAGCGAGCGGGAGGAGACCCAGTACTTC
CATSEREETQYF
>.|TRBD1|TRBJ1-5|TRBV7-2
TGTGCCAGCAGCCGAACCGGGGACAGGGCCTACGAGCATTTT
CASSRTGDRAYEHF
>many|TRBD1|TRBJ1-5|TRBV19
TGTGCCAGTATGGTCGGGACAGGGGACCAGCCCCAGCATTTT
CASMVGTGDQPQHF
>.|.|TRBJ1-1|TRBV14
TGTGCCAGCAGCCAAGTCGGTCGCGGGGGCACTGAAGCTTTCTTT
CASSQVGRGGTEAFF
>many|.|TRBJ1-5|TRBV7-2
TGTGCCAGCAGCTTAGCAGATAGCAATCAGCCCCAGCATTTT
CASSLADSNQPQHF
>.|.|TRBJ1-5|TRBV2
TGTGCCAGCAGTGAAGGGACAGCATACAATCAGCCCCAGCATTTT
CASSEGTAYNQPQHF
>many|TRBD2|TRBJ2-5|TRBV7-9
TGTGCCAGCAGCCGGGGGGAGAGTCCGGGGGAGACCCAGTACTTC
CASSRGESPGETQYF
>.|.|TRBJ2-5|TRBV29-1
TGCAGCGCCGCCCCGGCACAAGAGACCCAGTACTTC
CSAAPAQETQYF
>.|.|TRBJ1-3|TRBV7-2
TGTGCCAGCAGCTTACTTTCCGACAGGAGTGGAAACACCATATATTTT
CASSLLSDRSGNTIYF
>.|TRBD2|TRBJ2-5|TRBV2
TGTGCCAGCAGCATCACCGGGACTGGCGGGAGATACAGGGAGACCCAGTACTTC
CASSITGTGGRYRETQYF
>.|.|TRBJ1-1|TRBV7-2
TGTGCCAGCAGGGGTGTCGGGGGGGTCACTGAAGCTTTCTTT
CASRGVGGVTEAFF
>many|.|TRBJ2-7|TRBV5-1
TGCGCCAGCAGCTTGAGTAGGGGAAATACCTACGAGCAGTACTTC
CASSLSRGNTYEQYF
>.|TRBD1|TRBJ1-1|TRBV29-1
TGCAGCGTTGAAGGCAGGGACAGGGGTTTTGCTTTCTTT
CSVEGRDRGFAFF
>.|TRBD1|TRBJ1-4|TRBV5-1
TGCGCCAGCAGCTTGCTGGACAGGGGAAAGGAAAAACTGTTTTTT
CASSLLDRGKEKLFF
>.|TRBD2|TRBJ2-7|TRBV24-1
TGTGCCACCAGCGTCGGAGGACTAGCGGGAGGTTCCTACGAGCAGTACTTC
CATSVGGLAGGSYEQYF
>many|TRBD1|TRBJ1-2|TRBV6-6
TGTGCCAGCAGTTACGCGGGACAGGGGTCTAACTATGGCTACACCTTC
CASSYAGQGSNYGYTF
>many|TRBD1|TRBJ1-5|TRBV7-2
TGTGCCAGCAGCTTAGTGGGACAGATCAATCAGCCCCAGCATTTT
CASSLVGQINQPQHF
>many|.|TRBJ1-5|TRBV6-6
TGTGCCAGCGCCCGGGGGTCGTGGGAGCCCCAGCATTTT
CASARGSWEPQHF
>.|.|TRBJ2-5|TRBV29-1
TGCAGCGTTGAAGGGGTGGGGGAGCAGTACTTC
CSVEGVGEQYF
>many|.|TRBJ1-5|TRBV9
TGTGCCAGCAGCGTAGATGGGGCAGATCAGCCCCAGCATTTT
CASSVDGADQPQHF
>once|.|TRBJ2-1|TRBV19
TGTGCCAGTAGTAACCCCGTGGGCGTGGGTGAGCAGTTCTTC
CASSNPVGVGEQFF
>few|.|TRBJ1-3|TRBV7-2
TGTGCCAGCAGTTTAGAAGCTCTCTCTGGAAACACCATATATTTT
CASSLEALSGNTIYF
>.|TRBD1|TRBJ1-5|TRBV20-1
TGCAGTGCTAGCTTGGGACAGAATCAGCCCCAGCATTTT
CSASLGQNQPQHF
>.|TRBD2|TRBJ2-7|TRBV19
TGTGCCAGTACTTCAGCGGGAGTTGCCTACGAGCAGTACTTC
CASTSAGVAYEQYF
>.|.|TRBJ2-7|TRBV15
TGTGCCACCAGCTTAACACGCGCGGGACCCCTGTCCTACGAGCAGTACTTC
CATSLTRAGPLSYEQYF
>many|TRBD1|TRBJ1-4|TRBV20-1
TGCAGTGCTTATACAGGGGCAACTAATGAAAAACTGTTTTTT
CSAYTGATNEKLFF
>many|.|TRBJ2-5|TRBV7-6
TGTGCCAGCAGCCCACCAATCGAGCGGACCCAGTACTTC
CASSPPIERTQYF
>.|.|TRBJ1-1|TRBV5-1
TGCGCCAGCAGCTTGGGGCTAGCGGGGAACACTGAAGCTTTCTTT
CASSLGLAGNTEAFF
>many|.|TRBJ1-1|TRBV7-9
TGTGCCGACATATTTGTTAAGAACACTGAAGCTTTCTTT
CADIFVKNTEAFF
>.|.|TRBJ2-7|TRBV11-3
TGTGCCAGCCGTGGCAACGAGCAGTACTTC
CASRGNEQYF
>many|.|TRBJ1-5|TRBV12-3/TRBV12-4
TGTGCCAGCAGTTTCTACAGTATGAATCAGCCCCAGCATTTT
CASSFYSMNQPQHF
>many|TRBD1|TRBJ1-1|TRBV5-1
TGCGCCAGCAGCCCGGGACAGCCTTTTGACACTGAAGCTTTCTTT
CASSPGQPFDTEAFF
>.|TRBD1|TRBJ1-1|TRBV5-1
TGCGCCAGCAGCAGTCTGACAGGGGGGGACACTGAAGCTTTCTTT
CASSSLTGGDTEAFF
>.|.|TRBJ1-4|TRBV6-5
TGTGCCAGCAGTTACTCCGGACCTAGGGTCAATGAAAAACTGTTTTTT
CASSYSGPRVNEKLFF
>.|TRBD1|TRBJ1-1|TRBV7-9
TGTGCCAGCAGCGGGACAGGGGGCGCGGAAGCTTTCTTT
CASSGTGGAEAFF
>many|.|TRBJ1-2|TRBV9
TGTGCCAGCAGCGACCGGGGCACCTATGGCTACACCTTC
CASSDRGTYGYTF
>many|.|TRBJ1-1|TRBV6-6
TGTGCCAGCAAATCCCTAACGACAGGACAGTTCATGAACACTGAAGCTTTCTTT
CASKSLTTGQFMNTEAFF
>once|.|TRBJ1-5|TRBV24-1
TGTGCCACCAGTGCGGGGAGCAATCAGCCCCAGCATTTT
CATSAGSNQPQHF
>.|.|TRBJ2-2|TRBV10-3
TGTGCCATCAGAACCGGGACGGCTACGGGGGAGCTGTTTTTT
CAIRTGTATGELFF
>.|.|TRBJ1-2|TRBV19
TGTGCCAGTACCAAGGGGCGAGGAAACACCTTC
CASTKGRGNTF
>.|TRBD2|TRBJ2-6|TRBV19
TGTGCCAGTAGTATGGGAGGGTCCTACGTCCTGACTTTC
CASSMGGSYVLTF
>.|TRBD2|TRBJ2-2|TRBV12-3/TRBV12-4
TGTGCCAGCAGCCTTGGGGACTATCGTACCGGGGAGCTGTTTTTT
CASSLGDYRTGELFF
>.|TRBD1|TRBJ1-2|TRBV29-1
TGCAGCGTTGATGGGGACAGGGGGGGTTATGGCTACACCTTC
CSVDGDRGGYGYTF
>many|TRBD1|TRBJ1-2|TRBV9
TGTGCCAGCAGCGTAGGCGAGGGGGCGATCTATGGCTACACCTTC
CASSVGEGAIYGYTF
>.|.|TRBJ1-1|TRBV6-6
TGTGCCAGCATGACAGTGAACACTGAAGCTTTCTTT
CASMTVNTEAFF